Following are 20 T cell receptor beta chains from one sample sequenced in a study of blood T cell repertoires in COVID-19. TCRdb keeps only in-frame clones here, not all; method: immunoSEQ multiplex PCR. The sample shows about 82,000 clones, just under 85% of them seen only once. Material for sequencing was peripheral blood. Receptors were obtained from a man older than 75 with active or convalescent COVID-19.

The chain couples TRBV5-1 to TRBJ2-1, with a weak D call TRBD2 (6 bases). This CDR3 spans 15 amino acids. Between the trimmed V and J ends, which lost 1 base and 4 bases, there was a span of 12 bases. CDR1 and CDR2 from the germline V gene are SGHRS and YFSETQ. In DNA, the CDR3 is TGCGCCAGCAGCTTGCCGGGGGATGTGTACAATGAGCAGTTCTTC. Translation: CASSLPGDVYNEQFF.

The chain couples TRBV24-1 to TRBJ1-1; unclear D gene. CDR3 length: 14 amino acids. The V end lost 7 bases, the J end lost 2 bases, and 13 bases lay between the germline ends. Germline assignment: CDR1 KGHDR and CDR2 SFDVKD. CDR3 region: CATRGGGENTEAFF. CDR3 nucleotides: TGTGCCACCAGGGGAGGTGGGGAAAACACTGAAGCTTTCTTT.

Written as DNA, the CDR3 is TGTGCCAGCAGCGCGGGAAATTCACCCCTCCACTTT. Encoded protein: CASSAGNSPLHF. The rearrangement joins TRBV6-5 to TRBJ1-6; D gene uncertain. V lost 6 bases and J lost 7, with 7 bases in between. Germline CDR1 and CDR2: MNHEY and SVGAGI. This CDR3 region has 12 residues.

CDR3 bases: TGTGCCAGCAGTCGAACAGATAACACTGAAGCTTTCTTT. Translated: CASSRTDNTEAFF. The chain uses TRBV28 and TRBJ1-1, with no clear D. The V gene's germline CDR1 is MDHEN and CDR2 SYDVKM. This CDR3 is 13 amino acids long. V lost 5 bases and J 2 bases, leaving 9 bases between the germline ends. Full variable domain (outside the CDR3, taken from reference TRBV28 and TRBJ1-1): DVKVTQSSRYLVKRTGEKVFLECVQDMDHENMFWYRQDPGLGLRLIYFSYDVKMKEKGDIPEGYSVSREKKERFSLILESASTNQTSMYLCASSRTDNTEAFFGQGTRLTVV.

The CDR3 nucleotides are TGTGCCACCCCCCGGACTAGCGGACTTGGGGAGCAGTTCTTC. Protein product: CATPRTSGLGEQFF. The genes are TRBV2 and TRBJ2-1, with 10 bases lining up with TRBD2. The CDR3 sequence is 14 residues long. Germline CDR1 reads SNHLY; CDR2 reads FYNNEI. Trimming cost V 10 bases and J 10 bases; bases outside gene matches: 13.

This clone was seen a handful of times. DNA of the CDR3: TGTGCCAGCAGCTCGACTAGCGGGGGGGCCCATGAGCAGTTCTTC. Translation: CASSSTSGGAHEQFF. This chain links TRBV7-9 with TRBJ2-1, with TRBD2 matching 14 bases. The CDR3 is 15 residues long. Germline V gene lookup returns CDR1 SEHNR and CDR2 FQNEAQ (reference sequence). Trimming removed 4 bases from V and 8 bases from J; junction bases left unmatched: 4.

The chain employs TRBV7-9 and TRBJ1-6, with 8 bases lining up with TRBD1. Germline V gene lookup returns CDR1 SEHNR and CDR2 FQNEAQ (reference sequence). This CDR3 is built from 14 residues. V trimming: 5 bases; J trimming: 9 bases; junction bases outside the gene matches: 6. CDR3 amino acids: CASSPQGVGSPLHF. The DNA for the CDR3 is TGTGCCAGCAGCCCACAGGGGGTCGGTTCACCCCTCCACTTT.

The rearrangement links TRBV29-1 to TRBJ2-1; TRBD2 might be the D (6 bases). Germline V CDR1 and CDR2: SQVTM, ANQGSEA. CDR3 length: 14 residues. V was pared by 6 bases and J by 7 bases, with 19 bases between. The CDR3 bases are TGCAGCGTCTCCGGGACTCCGCCGGTTAATGAGCAGTTCTTC. This gives the protein CSVSGTPPVNEQFF.

The chain employs TRBV3-1 (or the pseudogene TRBV3-2) and TRBJ1-2, with 8 bases identical to TRBD1. V gave up 4 bases and J gave up 8 bases; unmatched junction bases: 9. Germline V CDR1 and CDR2: LGHDT, YNNKEL (reference sequence). There are 14 residues in the CDR3. CDR3 loop: CASSRTGQGGGYTF. The CDR3 region has the DNA TGTGCCAGCAGCCGCACAGGACAGGGAGGCGGCTACACCTTC.

V and J are TRBV7-9 and TRBJ2-4; tentatively, D is TRBD2 (5 bases). The CDR3 length is 17 residues. V dropped 7 bases and J dropped 3 bases, with 22 bases sitting between them. Germline V lookup: CDR1 SEHNR, CDR2 FQNEAQ (reference sequence). The CDR3 DNA sequence: TGTGCCAGCACCTTGGTTAGGACTCTTGATGACAAAAACATTCAGTACTTC. It translates to CASTLVRTLDDKNIQYF.

The J gene is TRBJ2-7, the V gene TRBV28; D not certain. The V and J ends lost 6 bases and 1 base respectively, with 4 bases between them. The CDR3 runs to 11 residues. Germline CDR1 is MDHEN and CDR2 is SYDVKM. CDR3 sequence: CASSRSYEQYV. The CDR3 region has the DNA TGTGCCAGCAGCAGGTCCTACGAGCAGTACGTC.

The chain is built from TRBV18 and TRBJ2-7; 8 bases are shared with TRBD1. Germline CDR1 KGHSH, CDR2 LQKENI. Unmatched junction bases numbered 4, after V lost 3 bases and J lost 3 bases. This CDR3 spans 14 amino acids. The CDR3 is CASSPGTGNYEQYV. The CDR3 DNA reads TGTGCCAGCTCACCCGGGACAGGTAACTACGAGCAGTACGTC.

The V and J genes are TRBV7-6 and TRBJ2-7, with D possibly being TRBD2 (5 bases). The CDR3 covers 15 residues. V was shortened by 5 bases and J by 1 base, with 15 bases between the two germline ends. Germline V gene lookup returns CDR1 SGHVS and CDR2 FNYEAQ. CDR3: CASSPQPAESYEQYV. CDR3 coding DNA: TGTGCCAGCAGCCCCCAGCCAGCGGAGTCCTACGAGCAGTACGTC.

This chain links TRBV25-1 with TRBJ2-7; D gene unclear. The germline V gene encodes CDR1 MGHDK and CDR2 SYGVNS. This CDR3 has 13 residues. V was clipped by 4 bases and J by 0 bases, with 7 bases between them. CDR3 loop: CASSGDTSYEQYV. CDR3 nucleotide sequence: TGTGCCAGCAGTGGAGACACCTCCTACGAGCAGTACGTC.

The J gene is TRBJ1-4, the V gene TRBV4-1; 7 nucleotides line up with TRBD1. The CDR3 runs to 14 residues. V lost 7 bases to trimming and J lost 8 bases; unmatched junction nucleotides: 10. Per germline, CDR1 MGHRA and CDR2 YSYEKL. The CDR3 region has the DNA TGCGCCAGCACCAAGACAGGGATAGGCGAAAAACTGTTTTTT. Amino acids: CASTKTGIGEKLFF.

This clone has only one observation. The chain combines TRBV5-1 with TRBJ1-1; D might be TRBD1 (5 bases). V was pared by 2 bases and J by 5 bases, with 16 bases between. CDR1 and CDR2 (germline): SGHRS, YFSETQ. The CDR3 is 15 amino acids. CDR3 sequence reads: CASSFSLQGATEAFF. The DNA of the CDR3 is TGCGCCAGCAGCTTCTCTCTCCAGGGCGCGACTGAAGCTTTCTTT.

The chain links TRBV7-9 to TRBJ2-5; no firm D call. This CDR3 is built from 13 residues. Germline lookup yields CDR1 SEHNR and CDR2 FQNEAQ (reference sequence). Trimming took off 2 bases at V and 4 bases at J, with 8 bases between the two ends. The chain's CDR3 is CASSLSVGETQYF. The CDR3, as DNA: TGTGCCAGCAGCTTAAGCGTGGGAGAGACCCAGTACTTC.

In its sample, this clone was seen a few times. The chain has TRBV7-9 and TRBJ1-4; D unclear. The ends were cut back, 5 bases at V and 0 bases at J, with 13 bases in the middle. This CDR3 has 16 residues. CDR1 and CDR2 (germline): SEHNR, FQNEAQ (reference sequence). In nucleotides, the CDR3 is TGTGCCAGCAGCAGCTACCCACAGTCAACTAATGAAAAACTGTTTTTT. Protein: CASSSYPQSTNEKLFF.

The gene calls are TRBV7-6 and TRBJ2-3; 9 bases are a match to TRBD1. The germline V gene has CDR1 SGHVS and CDR2 FNYEAQ. The V and J ends lost 5 bases and 4 bases, in that order; junction bases with no gene match: 10. The CDR3 consists of 16 residues. CDR3 region: CASSLGTGYLADTQYF. Written as DNA, the CDR3 is TGTGCCAGCAGCCTCGGGACAGGGTACCTCGCAGATACGCAGTATTTT.

The V and J genes are TRBV29-1 and TRBJ1-2; D is unresolved. This CDR3 is 13 amino acids long. Germline V gene sequence: CDR1 SQVTM, CDR2 ANQGSEA. V lost 5 bases, J lost 0 bases, and 10 bases lay in between. CDR3 sequence (DNA): TGCAGCGTTAACTCGAATCCTAACTATGGCTACACCTTC. Translation gives CSVNSNPNYGYTF.